Listed below are T cell receptor beta chains from one sample, sequenced in a study of tumor-infiltrating lymphocytes in localized non-small cell lung cancer. Assay used: immunoSEQ multiplex PCR; TCRdb lists only in-frame clones, some missing. This sample yields 16,000 or so clones, of which roughly four fifths are seen a single time; 3.5% to 5% belongs to the top ten. The sequenced sample consisted of lung tumor tissue. The origin of the receptors is a human donor with non-small cell lung cancer. Each CDR3 is given with its conserved first and last residue. The order of the fields is clone size, D gene, V gene, CDR3 length, J gene, CDR3 DNA, CDR3 protein. A D gene is named only where the DNA matches it firmly. The listing skips clone size in some rows; elsewhere it reads once, few, many or a size class.

abundance: .; d_gene: .; v_gene: TRBV19; len: 14; j_gene: TRBJ1-2; CDR3nt: TGTGCCAGTACTGCGACAGCCGCGACGCGAGGCTACACCTTC; CDR3aa: CASTATAATRGYTF
abundance: .; d_gene: .; v_gene: TRBV5-6; len: 13; j_gene: TRBJ1-2; CDR3nt: TGTGCCAGCAGCTTGACAGGGTGGGATGGCTACACCTTC; CDR3aa: CASSLTGWDGYTF
abundance: .; d_gene: .; v_gene: TRBV7-6; len: 13; j_gene: TRBJ1-2; CDR3nt: TGTGCCAGCAGCCCAGGAGGGGGGCCCGGCTACACCTTC; CDR3aa: CASSPGGGPGYTF
abundance: .; d_gene: .; v_gene: TRBV7-2; len: 13; j_gene: TRBJ2-7; CDR3nt: TGTGCCAGCAGCCCAAGTCAGGCGAACGAGCAGTACTTC; CDR3aa: CASSPSQANEQYF
abundance: .; d_gene: .; v_gene: TRBV5-5; len: 14; j_gene: TRBJ2-4; CDR3nt: TGTGCCAGCAGCTTGTATCAGGGCGGGAACATTCAGTACTTC; CDR3aa: CASSLYQGGNIQYF
abundance: .; d_gene: .; v_gene: TRBV6-6; len: 13; j_gene: TRBJ2-7; CDR3nt: TGTGCCAGCAGTACAACAGGGCCCCACGAGCAGTACTTC; CDR3aa: CASSTTGPHEQYF
abundance: .; d_gene: .; v_gene: TRBV2; len: 16; j_gene: TRBJ2-2; CDR3nt: TGTGCCAGCAGTGAACTGGAGGGAATGAACACCGGGGAGCTGTTTTTT; CDR3aa: CASSELEGMNTGELFF
abundance: .; d_gene: TRBD2; v_gene: TRBV18; len: 16; j_gene: TRBJ2-5; CDR3nt: TGTGCCAGCTCACCACCGGGCCAGCGGGGGCAAGAGACCCAGTACTTC; CDR3aa: CASSPPGQRGQETQYF
abundance: .; d_gene: TRBD2; v_gene: TRBV30; len: 15; j_gene: TRBJ2-1; CDR3nt: TGTGCCTGGAGTGTACAAGCGGGAGGGTACAATGAGCAGTTCTTC; CDR3aa: CAWSVQAGGYNEQFF
abundance: few; d_gene: .; v_gene: TRBV30; len: 15; j_gene: TRBJ2-2; CDR3nt: TGTGCCTGGACTGAAAACGGGGTTAGGACCGGGGAGCTGTTTTTT; CDR3aa: CAWTENGVRTGELFF
abundance: .; d_gene: TRBD1; v_gene: TRBV7-9; len: 16; j_gene: TRBJ1-4; CDR3nt: TGTGCCAGCAGCCCACCCTCGGGACAGACTAATGAAAAACTGTTTTTT; CDR3aa: CASSPPSGQTNEKLFF
abundance: .; d_gene: .; v_gene: TRBV7-3; len: 15; j_gene: TRBJ2-4; CDR3nt: TGTGCCAGCAGCTTAGAGGGGAATAACAAAAACATTCAGTACTTC; CDR3aa: CASSLEGNNKNIQYF
abundance: .; d_gene: TRBD1; v_gene: TRBV18; len: 15; j_gene: TRBJ1-1; CDR3nt: TGTGCCAGCTCACCTTCCCCGGGACAGGTGGTGGGAGCTTTCTTT; CDR3aa: CASSPSPGQVVGAFF
abundance: .; d_gene: TRBD1; v_gene: TRBV4-1; len: 17; j_gene: TRBJ2-7; CDR3nt: TGCGCCAGCAGCCAATCCCCCCTTAGCCGGGACAGGACCGAGCAGTACTTC; CDR3aa: CASSQSPLSRDRTEQYF
abundance: .; d_gene: TRBD2; v_gene: TRBV29-1; len: 15; j_gene: TRBJ2-5; CDR3nt: TGCAGCGTATCCTCCCTAGCGGGGGGACGGGAGACCCAGTACTTC; CDR3aa: CSVSSLAGGRETQYF
abundance: .; d_gene: TRBD1; v_gene: TRBV2; len: 15; j_gene: TRBJ1-5; CDR3nt: TGTGCCAGCAGTGGGGACAGGGGAATATCGCAGCCCCAGCATTTT; CDR3aa: CASSGDRGISQPQHF
abundance: .; d_gene: .; v_gene: TRBV6-1; len: 12; j_gene: TRBJ2-1; CDR3nt: TGTGCCAGTGCCTTGTCGTACAATGAGCAGTTCTTC; CDR3aa: CASALSYNEQFF
abundance: .; d_gene: .; v_gene: TRBV29-1; len: 14; j_gene: TRBJ2-1; CDR3nt: TGCAGCGTTGATTCAGGGGTAGGGTACAATGAGCAGTTCTTC; CDR3aa: CSVDSGVGYNEQFF
abundance: few; d_gene: .; v_gene: TRBV28; len: 13; j_gene: TRBJ1-2; CDR3nt: TGTGCCAGCAGTTTAGAGGCAGGATATGGCTACACCTTC; CDR3aa: CASSLEAGYGYTF
abundance: .; d_gene: TRBD1; v_gene: TRBV5-1; len: 14; j_gene: TRBJ2-3; CDR3nt: TGCGCCAGCAGTTCACAGGGGGTAGCGGATACGCAGTATTTT; CDR3aa: CASSSQGVADTQYF
abundance: .; d_gene: TRBD1; v_gene: TRBV19; len: 15; j_gene: TRBJ2-2; CDR3nt: TGTGCCAGTAGTATGGGGACAGGGGGCACCGGGGAGCTGTTTTTT; CDR3aa: CASSMGTGGTGELFF
abundance: .; d_gene: TRBD1; v_gene: TRBV10-3; len: 14; j_gene: TRBJ1-2; CDR3nt: TGTGCCATCAGTGTCGGACAGGGGGCGAGCGGCTACACCTTC; CDR3aa: CAISVGQGASGYTF
abundance: .; d_gene: TRBD2; v_gene: TRBV30; len: 15; j_gene: TRBJ2-1; CDR3nt: TGTGCCTGGAGTGTACCCGGGAGGAACCACAATGAGCAGTTCTTC; CDR3aa: CAWSVPGRNHNEQFF
abundance: few; d_gene: .; v_gene: TRBV27; len: 14; j_gene: TRBJ2-5; CDR3nt: TGTGCCAGCAGTTTCGTCGGCCCTCAGGAGACCCAGTACTTC; CDR3aa: CASSFVGPQETQYF
abundance: .; d_gene: .; v_gene: TRBV7-9; len: 13; j_gene: TRBJ1-1; CDR3nt: TGTGCCAGCAGCTTAGCGGAGAACACTGAAGCTTTCTTT; CDR3aa: CASSLAENTEAFF
abundance: .; d_gene: .; v_gene: TRBV15; len: 14; j_gene: TRBJ2-7; CDR3nt: TGTGCCACCAGCAGAGATGGGGGGTCCTACGAGCAGTACTTC; CDR3aa: CATSRDGGSYEQYF
abundance: .; d_gene: .; v_gene: TRBV5-1; len: 15; j_gene: TRBJ1-4; CDR3nt: TGCGCCAGCAGCTTGCAGGGGCCCATGAATGAAAAACTGTTTTTT; CDR3aa: CASSLQGPMNEKLFF
abundance: .; d_gene: .; v_gene: TRBV7-9; len: 16; j_gene: TRBJ2-2; CDR3nt: TGTGCCAGCAGCTTAGATCGGCGCCCCAACACCGGGGAGCTGTTTTTT; CDR3aa: CASSLDRRPNTGELFF
abundance: .; d_gene: .; v_gene: TRBV6-1; len: 11; j_gene: TRBJ2-5; CDR3nt: TGTGCCGCGACAGCAGAAGAGACCCAGTACTTC; CDR3aa: CAATAEETQYF
abundance: .; d_gene: TRBD2; v_gene: TRBV28; len: 12; j_gene: TRBJ2-3; CDR3nt: TGTGCCACCGCCGGGGGGAGAGATACGCAGTATTTT; CDR3aa: CATAGGRDTQYF
abundance: .; d_gene: TRBD1; v_gene: TRBV7-9; len: 12; j_gene: TRBJ2-7; CDR3nt: TGTGCCAGCAGCGGACAGGCTTCCGAGCAGTACTTC; CDR3aa: CASSGQASEQYF
abundance: .; d_gene: .; v_gene: TRBV4-2; len: 17; j_gene: TRBJ2-7; CDR3nt: TGTGCCAGCAGCCAAAACATCAGGCAGGGGAATCCCTACGAGCAGTACTTC; CDR3aa: CASSQNIRQGNPYEQYF
abundance: .; d_gene: TRBD1; v_gene: TRBV28; len: 17; j_gene: TRBJ1-1; CDR3nt: TGTGCCAGCAGTTTATACACTACAGGGGGGACGAACACTGAAGCTTTCTTT; CDR3aa: CASSLYTTGGTNTEAFF
abundance: once; d_gene: .; v_gene: TRBV11-1; len: 13; j_gene: TRBJ1-1; CDR3nt: TGTGCCAGCAGCTTTACCAAGAACACTGAAGCTTTCTTT; CDR3aa: CASSFTKNTEAFF
abundance: few; d_gene: TRBD2; v_gene: TRBV19; len: 14; j_gene: TRBJ2-1; CDR3nt: TGTGCCAGTAGTATGGTTCAGCGGGACGCCGAGAAGTTCTTC; CDR3aa: CASSMVQRDAEKFF
abundance: .; d_gene: .; v_gene: TRBV5-1; len: 16; j_gene: TRBJ2-2; CDR3nt: TGCGCCAGCAGCTTGGGCCAGTCCTTTAACACCGGGGAGCTGTTTTTT; CDR3aa: CASSLGQSFNTGELFF
abundance: .; d_gene: .; v_gene: TRBV10-1; len: 12; j_gene: TRBJ2-7; CDR3nt: TGCGCCAGCAGTGAACAGGGTTTCGGGCAGTACTTC; CDR3aa: CASSEQGFGQYF
abundance: once; d_gene: .; v_gene: TRBV29-1; len: 11; j_gene: TRBJ2-1; CDR3nt: TGCAGCGTTTCTCTAGTGGATGAGCAGTTCTTC; CDR3aa: CSVSLVDEQFF
abundance: .; d_gene: TRBD1; v_gene: TRBV11-2; len: 14; j_gene: TRBJ2-7; CDR3nt: TGTGCCAGCAGCTCCGGGACAGGGACCTACGAGCAGTACTTC; CDR3aa: CASSSGTGTYEQYF
abundance: .; d_gene: TRBD1; v_gene: TRBV19; len: 16; j_gene: TRBJ1-6; CDR3nt: TGTGCCAGTAGTATCTTACGGTCAGGGGGACATTCACCCCTCCACTTT; CDR3aa: CASSILRSGGHSPLHF
abundance: .; d_gene: .; v_gene: TRBV5-4; len: 15; j_gene: TRBJ2-7; CDR3nt: TGTGCCAGCAGCTTGGAGGGGCGCACCGCCTACGAGCAGTACTTC; CDR3aa: CASSLEGRTAYEQYF
abundance: .; d_gene: TRBD1; v_gene: TRBV9; len: 14; j_gene: TRBJ2-7; CDR3nt: TGTGCCAGCAGCGGACTGGGACAGGGCACCGAGCAGTACTTC; CDR3aa: CASSGLGQGTEQYF